This entry describes one T cell receptor beta chain. No antigen is known for it. Profiled with immunoSEQ multiplex PCR; TCRdb holds only in-frame clones, not every one. Seen here are 15,000 to 20,000 clones, approximately 85% observed once, and the top ten hold 3.5% to 4.5%. These data come from a study of T cell clonotyping in hematopoietic cell transplantation. The length of the CDR3 is 12 residues. Trimming took 4 bases from V and 5 from J, leaving 11 bases between them. Germline CDR1 reads GTSNPN; CDR2 reads SVGIG (reference sequence). Whole-study findings and limits: At the given depth, recipient repertoires were over 97% de novo clonotypes. Broader posttransplant TCR repertoire diversity was predicted by graft donor and pretransplant recipient Inverse Simpson Index values. Recipient TCR diversity dropped after transplant; expanded clonotypes rose from day 30 to 180.

The chain couples TRBV30 to TRBJ1-1, with unresolved D. The specimen sequenced was peripheral blood mononuclear cells. This sequence originates from a woman in her thirties or forties in good health. Some clones in this sample may be carry-over from other donors' samples. The CDR3 region has the DNA TGTGCCTGGAAATTCCGGGGTACTGAAGCTTTCTTT. As protein: CAWKFRGTEAFF.